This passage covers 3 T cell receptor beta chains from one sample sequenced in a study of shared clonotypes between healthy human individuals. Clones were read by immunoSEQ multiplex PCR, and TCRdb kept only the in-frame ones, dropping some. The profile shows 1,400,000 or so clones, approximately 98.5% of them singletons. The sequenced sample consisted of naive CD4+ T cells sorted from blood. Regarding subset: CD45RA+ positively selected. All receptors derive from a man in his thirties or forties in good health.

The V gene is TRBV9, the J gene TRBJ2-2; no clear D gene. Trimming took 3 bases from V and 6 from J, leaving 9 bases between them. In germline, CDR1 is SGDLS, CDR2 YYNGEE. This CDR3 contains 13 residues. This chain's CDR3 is CASSARPAGELFF. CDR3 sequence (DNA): TGTGCCAGCAGCGCACGTCCTGCCGGGGAGCTGTTTTTT.

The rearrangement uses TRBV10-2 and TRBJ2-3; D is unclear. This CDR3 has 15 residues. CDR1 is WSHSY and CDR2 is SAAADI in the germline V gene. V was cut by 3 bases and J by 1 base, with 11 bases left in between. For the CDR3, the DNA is TGCGCCAGCAGTGACCGCAATGGGGGCACAGATACGCAGTATTTT. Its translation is CASSDRNGGTDTQYF.

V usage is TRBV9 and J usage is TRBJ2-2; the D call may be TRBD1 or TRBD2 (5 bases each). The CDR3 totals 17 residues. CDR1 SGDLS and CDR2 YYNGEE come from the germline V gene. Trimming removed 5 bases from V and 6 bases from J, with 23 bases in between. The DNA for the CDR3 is TGTGCCAGCAGAGGTGGGGGAGCTGGAGTGGTCTCCGGGGAGCTGTTTTTT. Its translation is CASRGGGAGVVSGELFF.